This TCR beta chain came from a study of cytotoxic CD8 clonotypes in ibrutinib-treated CLL. Study background: The patients comprised about a dozen relapsed/refractory and around 14 treatment-naive cases, some 18 IGHV unmutated. Points from the study as a whole: Higher clonality was seen at ibrutinib response and a return toward baseline at progression.

Sequencing was designed to attain a depth spanning 1 in 200,000 to 1 in 1 million T cells. Generated by immunoSEQ multiplex PCR, the TCRdb table keeps only in-frame clones and is missing some. This sample has approximately 84,000 clones, with roughly 86% found just once. About this clone: Its antigen is unknown.

In germline, CDR1 is SGHTA, CDR2 FQGTGA. After removal of 4 bases from V and 2 bases from J, the junction contained 8 bases not matched to a gene. This CDR3 spans 15 amino acids. Here the sequenced sample was PBMCs, taken before ibrutinib treatment. The gene calls are TRBV7-3 and TRBJ2-7, with TRBD1 matching over 7 bases. The TCR sequence derives from a human donor with chronic lymphocytic leukemia. This CDR3 reads CASSWDSSRPYEQYF. The CDR3 DNA reads TGTGCCAGCAGCTGGGACAGTAGTAGACCCTACGAGCAGTACTTC.